This TCR beta chain originates from a study of molecular identifiers for immune sequencing clone quantification. Naive CD8 T cells were sorted, and the gate applied was CD8+CD4-CCR7+CD45RA+. Germline V gene lookup returns CDR1 MNHEY and CDR2 SMNVEV (reference sequence). CDR3 length: 15 amino acids. V was trimmed by 4 bases and J by 0 bases, leaving 13 bases between them. TCRdb used MiXCR to reprocess the PCR reads, holding one entry per CDR3 protein. Of about 640,000 distinct CDR3 sequences detected, just under 20% appear once; the ten largest clones hold 0.85%. General study points: Highly expanded clone sizes could be underestimated by identical TCR molecules that share a barcode. Clones carrying above 20 RNA copies accounted for over 98% of effector molecules, under 1% in naive cells.

This clonotype was picked up a small number of times. What it binds is not known. The specimen sequenced was naive CD8+ T cells from blood, with Jurkat cell RNA spiked in. As for subset: FACS-sorted CD8+CD4-CCR7+CD45RA+ naive T cells. This sequence joins TRBV27 and TRBJ2-7; D remains unclear. The receptor comes from a human donor in good health. Some libraries in this study had Jurkat cell RNA spiked in. The DNA for the CDR3 is TGTGCCAGCAGTTCATGGCAGGAAAGCTCCTACGAGCAGTACTTC. Protein sequence: CASSSWQESSYEQYF.